The 27 T cell receptor beta chains in this list originate from one sample, sequenced in a study of blood T cell repertoires in COVID-19. Assay used: immunoSEQ multiplex PCR; TCRdb lists only in-frame clones, some missing. The sample lists around 140,000 clones; about 80% were seen once. The specimen was peripheral blood. Receptors originate from a man aged 70-80 years who had recovered from COVID-19.

This rearrangement joins TRBV14 to TRBJ1-2, with 7 positions matching TRBD1. With V trimmed by 4 bases and J by 8 bases, 13 bases remained unmatched. The CDR3 covers 15 residues. The germline V gene encodes CDR1 SGHDN and CDR2 FVKESK. For the CDR3, the DNA is TGTGCCAGCAGCCCGTTTCTGACAGGGTGGTCAGGCTACACCTTC. Translated: CASSPFLTGWSGYTF.

J is TRBJ2-5 and V is TRBV5-1; no reliable D call. CDR1 and CDR2 from the germline V gene are SGHRS and YFSETQ. V lost 2 bases and J lost 1, with 6 bases in between. The CDR3 has 13 residues. The CDR3: CASSFLLQETQYF. Written as DNA, the CDR3 is TGCGCCAGCAGCTTCTTACTCCAAGAGACCCAGTACTTC.

In its sample, this clone was seen a few times. This chain connects TRBV5-5 to TRBJ2-1; weak D call: TRBD2 (5 bases). V was clipped by 7 bases and J by 2 bases, with 13 bases between them. Germline values: CDR1 SGHKS, CDR2 YYEKEE (reference sequence). The CDR3 runs to 14 residues. This CDR3 reads CASGRRGPYNEQFF. For the CDR3, the DNA is TGTGCCAGCGGACGACGGGGTCCCTACAATGAGCAGTTCTTC.

This chain connects TRBV4-3 to TRBJ2-2, with TRBD2 identical over 7 bases. The CDR3 consists of 14 residues. CDR1 and CDR2 (germline): LGHNA, YSLEER. V was pared by 3 bases and J by 5 bases, with 3 bases of the junction left unmatched. The CDR3 DNA reads TGCGCCAGCAGCCAGTTCGGGAGGACCGGGGAGCTGTTTTTT. Translated: CASSQFGRTGELFF.

The chain links TRBV18 to TRBJ1-2; 8 bases are a match to TRBD1. V was clipped by 3 bases and J by 4 bases; unmatched bases: 4. The CDR3 consists of 14 residues. Per germline, CDR1 KGHSH and CDR2 LQKENI. The CDR3: CASSPGQDFYGYTF. Here the CDR3 DNA reads TGTGCCAGCTCACCGGGACAGGACTTCTATGGCTACACCTTC.

J is TRBJ2-5 and V is TRBV5-1; D is ambiguous. The V gene lost 2 bases and the J gene lost 4 bases, with 9 bases spanning the gap. Germline CDR1 SGHRS, CDR2 YFSETQ. The CDR3 is 13 residues long. For the CDR3, the DNA is TGCGCCAGCAGCTTTTATAACGGAGAGACCCAGTACTTC. Protein sequence: CASSFYNGETQYF.

This rearrangement joins TRBV9 to TRBJ2-2; 13 nucleotides agree with TRBD2. The CDR3 has 16 residues. CDR1 is SGDLS and CDR2 is YYNGEE in the germline V gene. V lost 3 bases and J lost 5; bases outside the gene matches: 4. The chain's CDR3 is CASSETGLAGTGELFF. The CDR3 nucleotides read TGTGCCAGCAGCGAGACGGGACTAGCGGGGACCGGGGAGCTGTTTTTT. The full variable domain, rest sourced from reference TRBV9 and TRBJ2-2, is DSGVTQTPKHLITATGQRVTLRCSPRSGDLSVYWYQQSLDQGLQFLIQYYNGEERAKGNILERFSAQQFPDLHSELNLSSLELGDSALYFCASSETGLAGTGELFFGEGSRLTVL.

The rearrangement joins TRBV6-4 to TRBJ2-3; 12 bases fit TRBD2. Germline V gene lookup returns CDR1 MRHNA and CDR2 SNTAGT. The CDR3 length is 17 residues. With 11 bases clipped from V and 3 bases from J, the junction kept 15 bases outside the gene matches. The CDR3 reads CAGPERLAGGPTDTQYF. As DNA, the CDR3 is TGTGCCGGCCCGGAACGGCTAGCGGGAGGGCCGACAGATACGCAGTATTTT.

The chain uses TRBV27 and TRBJ1-5, with D unclear. The germline CDR1 and CDR2 sequences are MNHEY and SMNVEV (reference sequence). CDR3 size: 13 residues. Trimming shortened V by 5 bases and J by 7 bases, and 12 bases separated the two germline ends. CDR3 amino acids: CASSDDPRQPQHF. The CDR3 DNA follows: TGTGCCAGCAGTGACGACCCGAGGCAGCCCCAGCATTTT.

CDR3 loop: CASSLTGNEQYF. The CDR3 DNA reads TGTGCCAGCAGCTTGACAGGGAACGAGCAGTACTTC. The V gene is TRBV11-2, the J gene TRBJ2-7, with 7 bases fitting TRBD1. The CDR3 spans 12 residues. The germline V gene has CDR1 SGHAT and CDR2 FQNNGV. V was pared by 3 bases and J by 5 bases, with 1 base of the junction left unmatched.

The chain couples TRBV7-2 to TRBJ2-5, with TRBD2 matching over 13 bases. CDR1 and CDR2 (germline): SGHTA, FQGNSA. V shed 5 bases, J shed 4 bases, and the junction held 7 bases outside the gene matches. The CDR3 contains 16 residues. The CDR3 reads CASSETSGRALETQYF. DNA of the CDR3: TGTGCCAGCAGCGAAACTAGCGGGAGGGCTTTAGAGACCCAGTACTTC.

This clone was seen a few times. V gene TRBV4-1 combines with J gene TRBJ1-5; 7 positions match TRBD1. In germline, CDR1 is MGHRA, CDR2 YSYEKL. The junction had 12 bases not matched to a gene; V was cut back by 1 base and J by 9 bases. The CDR3 totals 16 residues. Here the CDR3 reads CASSQAEGAMSPPQHF. The CDR3 DNA sequence: TGCGCCAGCAGCCAAGCGGAGGGGGCAATGTCACCGCCCCAGCATTTT.

This chain links TRBV10-1 with TRBJ2-1, with TRBD2 identical over 11 bases. J gave up 0 bases and V 5 bases, and 3 bases lay outside the gene matches. This CDR3 spans 16 amino acids. Germline lookup yields CDR1 WNHNN and CDR2 SYGVQD (reference sequence). The CDR3 protein is CASSLTSGGSYNEQFF. The CDR3 nucleotides are TGCGCCAGCAGTCTTACTAGCGGGGGCTCCTACAATGAGCAGTTCTTC.

The CDR3 loop reads CASSLGGRVTDTQYF. DNA for the CDR3: TGTGCCAGCAGCTTAGGTGGCAGGGTTACAGATACGCAGTATTTT. The rearrangement uses TRBV13 and TRBJ2-3; D might be TRBD1 (5 bases). The length of the CDR3 is 15 residues. Trimming took off 0 bases at V and 3 bases at J, with 10 bases between the two ends. Germline CDR1 reads PRHDT; CDR2 reads FYEKMQ (reference sequence). Variable domain in full (rest from reference TRBV13 and TRBJ2-3): AAGVIQSPRHLIKEKRETATLKCYPIPRHDTVYWYQQGPGQDPQFLISFYEKMQSDKGSIPDRFSAQQFSDYHSELNMSSLELGDSALYFCASSLGGRVTDTQYFGPGTRLTVL.

This clone appeared a few times. The V gene is TRBV27, the J gene TRBJ1-4; no definite D call. There are 13 residues in the CDR3. Germline values: CDR1 MNHEY, CDR2 SMNVEV (reference sequence). V lost 3 bases and J 6 bases, leaving 8 bases between the germline ends. The CDR3 reads CASSLNGDEKLFF. DNA of the CDR3: TGTGCCAGCAGTTTGAACGGAGATGAAAAACTGTTTTTT.

The chain has TRBV27 and TRBJ1-2, with D possibly TRBD1 on 5 matching bases. This CDR3 is 15 amino acids long. Per germline, CDR1 MNHEY and CDR2 SMNVEV (reference sequence). Trimming cost V 0 bases and J 7 bases, with 15 bases left between them. CDR3 in amino acids: CASSLSNAGIGGYTF. The CDR3 DNA reads as TGTGCCAGCAGTTTATCGAACGCAGGGATAGGTGGCTACACCTTC.

The chain has TRBV27 and TRBJ2-7; D unresolved. Germline CDR1 reads MNHEY; CDR2 reads SMNVEV (reference sequence). V lost 6 bases and J lost 1, with 10 bases in between. The CDR3 totals 13 residues. The CDR3 sequence: CASSRSLSYEQYF. The CDR3 nucleotides are TGTGCCAGCAGCAGGTCCTTATCCTACGAGCAGTACTTC.

The CDR3 loop is CASKEGNTEAFF. CDR3 nucleotides: TGTGCCAGTAAAGAGGGGAACACTGAAGCTTTCTTT. The rearrangement joins TRBV18 to TRBJ1-1; D gene ambiguous. The CDR3 loop spans 12 amino acids. The V gene's germline CDR1 is KGHSH and CDR2 LQKENI. The germline V and J ends were trimmed by 9 bases and 1 base, with 9 bases remaining between them.

The DNA for the CDR3 is TGTGCCTGGCTAAAATCAACAGGGCTAGAGACCCAGTACTTC. Encoded protein: CAWLKSTGLETQYF. The V call is TRBV30, the J call TRBJ2-5; possible D gene TRBD1, 6 bases. Germline CDR1 is GTSNPN and CDR2 is SVGIG (reference sequence). The CDR3 has 14 residues. V shed 5 bases and J shed 4 bases, with 17 bases lying between them.

The gene calls are TRBV6-5 and TRBJ2-5; 7 nucleotides match TRBD1. The CDR3 loop spans 16 amino acids. CDR1 is MNHEY, CDR2 SVGAGI, per germline. The trim removed 0 bases at V and 7 bases at J, leaving 11 bases unmatched. CDR3 amino acids: CASSYSFGQVPGTQYF. The CDR3 DNA sequence: TGTGCCAGCAGTTACTCGTTCGGACAGGTCCCGGGGACCCAGTACTTC.

The chain joins TRBV15 to TRBJ2-3; a possible D gene is TRBD2 (5 bases). The V gene lost 3 bases and the J gene lost 4 bases, with 8 bases spanning the gap. There are 13 residues in the CDR3. The V gene's germline CDR1 is LNHNV and CDR2 YYDKDF (reference sequence). The CDR3 spells CATSRGVADTQYF. The CDR3 region has the DNA TGTGCCACCAGCAGGGGAGTTGCAGATACGCAGTATTTT.

The V call is TRBV4-1, the J call TRBJ2-7; D is unclear. Germline V gene sequence: CDR1 MGHRA, CDR2 YSYEKL. This CDR3 has 14 amino acids. Trimming cost V 4 bases and J 0 bases, with 10 bases left between them. The CDR3 nucleotides are TGCGCCAGCAGCCCTCAGGCAGGCTCCTACGAGCAGTACTTC. Its translation: CASSPQAGSYEQYF.

This chain links TRBV6-5 with TRBJ1-2, with D possibly matching TRBD1 (6 bases). Trimming cost V 5 bases and J 7 bases, with 14 bases left between them. The CDR3 is 13 residues long. In germline, CDR1 is MNHEY, CDR2 SVGAGI. Written as DNA, the CDR3 is TGTGCCAGCAGTCAACGGACAGAAGGTGGCTACACCTTC. Translating it yields CASSQRTEGGYTF.

The genes are TRBV5-1 and TRBJ2-2, with D unclear. Germline V gene lookup returns CDR1 SGHRS and CDR2 YFSETQ. The CDR3 totals 15 residues. V lost 0 bases to trimming and J lost 1 base, with 7 bases between them. For the CDR3, the DNA is TGCGCCAGCAGCTTGGCTGGCAGGAACACCGGGGAGCTGTTTTTT. Translated, it gives CASSLAGRNTGELFF.

The gene calls are TRBV30 and TRBJ2-5; 7 bases align to TRBD2. Germline trimming cut 0 bases from V and 2 bases from J; bases unmatched to any gene: 6. The CDR3 is 15 residues long. Looked up from germline, CDR1 is GTSNPN and CDR2 is SVGIG (reference sequence). The CDR3 here is CAWSVPWTRQETQYF. In nucleotides, the CDR3 is TGTGCCTGGAGTGTACCTTGGACTAGACAAGAGACCCAGTACTTC.

The rearrangement uses TRBV27 and TRBJ2-5, with D possibly TRBD2 on 5 matching bases. Germline CDR1 MNHEY, CDR2 SMNVEV (reference sequence). The CDR3 extends over 15 amino acids. Trimming shortened V by 6 bases and J by 2 bases, and 16 bases separated the two germline ends. Here the CDR3 reads CASRPRFGEQETQYF. The CDR3 DNA is TGTGCCAGCAGACCACGGTTCGGGGAACAAGAGACCCAGTACTTC.

V is TRBV27 and J is TRBJ2-1; 11 nucleotides align to TRBD2. This CDR3 spans 16 amino acids. CDR1 and CDR2 (germline): MNHEY, SMNVEV (reference sequence). The J segment lost 7 bases and the V segment lost 5 bases, leaving 10 bases of the junction unmatched. The CDR3 reads CASSNLLAGGGNEQFF. The CDR3 nucleotides read TGTGCCAGCAGTAACCTCCTAGCGGGAGGAGGAAATGAGCAGTTCTTC.